One and the same sample provided the 10 T cell receptor beta chains below, sequenced in a study of blood T cell repertoires in COVID-19. Clones were read by immunoSEQ multiplex PCR, and TCRdb kept only the in-frame ones, dropping some. In the table there are 350,000 to 400,000 clones, around 89% of which are singletons. Sequencing input: peripheral blood. These receptors came from a young woman with COVID-19, enrolled during active disease.

The V gene is TRBV7-2, the J gene TRBJ2-3, with D perhaps matching TRBD1 (6 bases). The CDR3 is 16 amino acids. Trimming pared 5 bases from V and 0 bases from J, leaving 15 bases between. Germline lookup yields CDR1 SGHTA and CDR2 FQGNSA. The CDR3 sequence is CASSHPTGTSTDTQYF. The DNA of the CDR3 is TGTGCCAGCAGCCACCCGACAGGCACTAGCACAGATACGCAGTATTTT. The complete variable domain, with remaining parts taken from reference TRBV7-2 and TRBJ2-3, reads GAGVSQSPSNKVTEKGKDVELRCDPISGHTALYWYRQSLGQGLEFLIYFQGNSAPDKSGLPSDRFSAERTGGSVSTLTIQRTQQEDSAVYLCASSHPTGTSTDTQYFGPGTRLTVL.

The chain uses TRBV3-1 (or the pseudogene TRBV3-2) and TRBJ1-1, with 9 positions matching TRBD1. Trimming took 5 bases from V and 5 from J; bases not matched to a gene: 6. This CDR3 region has 14 residues. The germline V gene encodes CDR1 LGHDT and CDR2 YNNKEL (reference sequence). The CDR3 DNA reads TGTGCCAGCAGCTCCGGGACAGGGTGGACTGAAGCTTTCTTT. It translates to CASSSGTGWTEAFF.

There are a few counts of this clone. This chain joins TRBV12-3 or TRBV12-4 and TRBJ1-4; no firm D call. V was clipped by 3 bases and J by 8 bases, with 10 bases between them. The CDR3 runs 13 residues. CDR3 protein: CASSFFRVEKLFF. As DNA, the CDR3 is TGTGCCAGCAGTTTTTTTCGAGTCGAAAAACTGTTTTTT.

The chain recombines TRBV7-2 with TRBJ2-1; 12 bases line up with TRBD2. Germline V gene sequence: CDR1 SGHTA, CDR2 FQGNSA. This CDR3 contains 17 residues. Germline trimming cut 5 bases from V and 5 bases from J; bases unmatched to any gene: 10. CDR3: CASSPQVLAGGHNEQFF. In DNA form, the CDR3 reads TGTGCCAGCAGCCCACAAGTCCTAGCGGGGGGGCACAATGAGCAGTTCTTC.

The chain employs TRBV20-1 and TRBJ2-7; a weak D match, TRBD2 (6 bases). Trimming left V 3 bases short and J 12 bases short, with 12 bases between. This CDR3 has 10 residues. Germline CDR1 DFQATT, CDR2 SNEGSKA (reference sequence). For the CDR3, the DNA is TGCAGTGCTAGCGGGAGACACGCGTACGTC. Translation: CSASGRHAYV.

The J gene is TRBJ1-4, the V gene TRBV5-4; D is uncertain. Germline loops: CDR1 SGHNT, CDR2 YYREEE (reference sequence). The V end lost 2 bases, the J end lost 2 bases, and 4 bases lay between the germline ends. CDR3 length: 13 amino acids. The CDR3 is CASSLYTNEKLFF. The CDR3 DNA reads as TGTGCCAGCAGCTTATATACTAATGAAAAACTGTTTTTT.

The chain joins TRBV5-5 to TRBJ2-5, with D possibly TRBD2 on 5 matching bases. V lost 2 bases and J lost 1, with 15 bases in between. This CDR3 is built from 16 residues. Per the germline V gene, CDR1 is SGHKS and CDR2 is YYEKEE (reference sequence). In DNA, the CDR3 is TGTGCCAGCAGCTTAGGGCTGAGCCGGGGCCAAGAGACCCAGTACTTC. Protein product: CASSLGLSRGQETQYF.

This clone has more than one count but fewer than ten. The chain links TRBV28 to TRBJ1-2; TRBD1 matches 10 bases. V gave up 7 bases and J gave up 5 bases; unmatched junction bases: 10. This CDR3 region has 15 residues. CDR1 and CDR2 (germline): MDHEN, SYDVKM. CDR3 bases: TGTGCCAGCACTAGTAGGGACAGGGGTCATTATGGCTACACCTTC. Translated: CASTSRDRGHYGYTF.

The chain links TRBV5-1 to TRBJ1-1, with D possibly matching TRBD1 (6 bases). Germline V gene sequence: CDR1 SGHRS, CDR2 YFSETQ. V was clipped by 1 base and J by 4 bases, with 8 bases between them. This CDR3 contains 13 residues. CDR3 sequence reads: CASSLQGSTEAFF. The CDR3, as DNA: TGCGCCAGCAGCTTGCAGGGGAGCACTGAAGCTTTCTTT.

This clone was observed a single time. The rearrangement uses TRBV5-3 and TRBJ2-6; 7 bases fit TRBD1. TRBV5-3 belongs to the ORF category, with a function that is uncertain. The J segment lost 0 bases and the V segment lost 1 base, leaving 16 bases of the junction unmatched. This CDR3 has 21 amino acids. CDR3 protein: CARSLFPAGGRAYSGANVLTF. The DNA for the CDR3 is TGTGCCAGAAGCTTGTTCCCGGCAGGGGGAAGGGCTTACTCTGGGGCCAACGTCCTGACTTTC.